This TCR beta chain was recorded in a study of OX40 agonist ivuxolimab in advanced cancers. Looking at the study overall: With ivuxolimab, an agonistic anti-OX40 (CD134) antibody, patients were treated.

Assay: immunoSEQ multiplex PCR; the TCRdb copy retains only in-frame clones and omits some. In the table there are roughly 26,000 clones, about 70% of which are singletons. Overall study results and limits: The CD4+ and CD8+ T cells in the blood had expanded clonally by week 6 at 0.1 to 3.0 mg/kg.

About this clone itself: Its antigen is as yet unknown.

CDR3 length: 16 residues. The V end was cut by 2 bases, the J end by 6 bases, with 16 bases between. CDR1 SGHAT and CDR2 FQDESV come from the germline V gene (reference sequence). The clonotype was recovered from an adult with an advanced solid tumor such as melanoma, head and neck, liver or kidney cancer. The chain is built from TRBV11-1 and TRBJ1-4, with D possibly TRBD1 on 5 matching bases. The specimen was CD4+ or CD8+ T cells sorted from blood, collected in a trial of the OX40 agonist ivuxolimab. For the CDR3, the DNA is TGTGCCAGCAGCTTATCCTCCGGGGGGTCGGATGAAAAACTGTTTTTT. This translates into CASSLSSGGSDEKLFF.